A selection of T cell receptor beta chains follows, all from one sample in a study of T-cell reconstitution after alpha-beta-depleted transplantation in children. MiXCR was run by TCRdb on the PCR reads, yielding one entry per CDR3 protein. This table holds hundreds of thousands of distinct CDR3 sequences, around 19% found once. Here the sequenced sample was PBMCs from the stem cell graft donor, taken from the stem cell graft. These receptors all come from a human donor who donated a stem cell graft to a child with acute lymphoblastic leukemia. The CDR3 runs from the conserved cysteine through the conserved F or W. A D gene is named only where the DNA matches it firmly. Some rows have no size entry. The others give once, few or many, or a class for an expanded clone.

J gene: TRBJ2-7
clone size: -
V gene: TRBV7-3
D gene: TRBD2
CDR3 protein: CASSFYPTSGYEQYF
CDR3 DNA: TGTGCCAGCAGCTTTTACCCGACTAGCGGTTACGAGCAGTACTTC

J gene: TRBJ2-1
clone size: few
V gene: TRBV5-4
D gene: TRBD2
CDR3 protein: CASSFGRGLAGEF
CDR3 DNA: TGTGCCAGCAGCTTTGGGAGGGGACTAGCGGGGGAGTTC

J gene: TRBJ1-1
clone size: -
V gene: TRBV7-8
D gene: -
CDR3 protein: CASSLVGGWGLTGRATEAFF
CDR3 DNA: TGTGCCAGCAGCTTAGTGGGGGGCTGGGGGCTAACAGGGCGGGCCACTGAAGCTTTCTTT

J gene: TRBJ2-7
clone size: few
V gene: TRBV12-3/TRBV12-4
D gene: TRBD2
CDR3 protein: CASRGTSGSGEQYF
CDR3 DNA: TGTGCCAGCAGGGGGACTAGCGGGAGCGGCGAGCAGTACTTC

J gene: TRBJ2-2
clone size: -
V gene: TRBV6-1
D gene: -
CDR3 protein: CASKWMGRPGTGELFF
CDR3 DNA: TGTGCCAGCAAGTGGATGGGGAGGCCGGGGACCGGGGAGCTGTTTTTT

J gene: TRBJ1-1
clone size: few
V gene: TRBV2
D gene: -
CDR3 protein: CASSVSTGIRTEAFF
CDR3 DNA: TGTGCCAGCAGTGTTTCCACAGGGATTCGCACTGAAGCTTTCTTT

J gene: TRBJ1-1
clone size: -
V gene: TRBV7-9
D gene: TRBD1
CDR3 protein: CASSTTGTGGRTEAFF
CDR3 DNA: TGTGCCAGCAGCACGACCGGGACAGGGGGTCGGACTGAAGCTTTCTTT

J gene: TRBJ2-3
clone size: few
V gene: TRBV4-1
D gene: -
CDR3 protein: CASSQDELADTQYF
CDR3 DNA: TGCGCCAGCAGCCAAGATGAACTAGCAGATACGCAGTATTTT

J gene: TRBJ1-4
clone size: -
V gene: TRBV6-6
D gene: -
CDR3 protein: CASLEGFGEKLFF
CDR3 DNA: TGTGCCAGCCTTGAAGGGTTCGGGGAAAAACTGTTTTTT

J gene: TRBJ2-7
clone size: -
V gene: TRBV7-8
D gene: -
CDR3 protein: CASSLAGSPSYEQYF
CDR3 DNA: TGTGCCAGCAGCTTAGCGGGCAGCCCTTCCTACGAGCAGTACTTC

J gene: TRBJ1-2
clone size: -
V gene: TRBV29-1
D gene: TRBD1
CDR3 protein: CSGRVTGDVYGYTF
CDR3 DNA: TGCAGCGGGAGGGTGACAGGGGATGTGTATGGCTACACCTTC

J gene: TRBJ2-5
clone size: -
V gene: TRBV12-3/TRBV12-4
D gene: -
CDR3 protein: CASTLKIETQYF
CDR3 DNA: TGTGCCAGCACCTTAAAAATTGAGACCCAGTACTTC

J gene: TRBJ1-1
clone size: -
V gene: TRBV12-3/TRBV12-4
D gene: -
CDR3 protein: CASREQGGEAFF
CDR3 DNA: TGTGCCAGCAGGGAACAGGGAGGTGAAGCTTTCTTT

J gene: TRBJ2-1
clone size: -
V gene: TRBV9
D gene: -
CDR3 protein: CASSPLILNEQFF
CDR3 DNA: TGTGCCAGCAGCCCCCTTATCCTCAATGAGCAGTTCTTC

J gene: TRBJ1-2
clone size: few
V gene: TRBV27
D gene: -
CDR3 protein: CASSLTGPLYGYTF
CDR3 DNA: TGTGCCAGCAGTCTTACAGGGCCACTCTATGGCTACACCTTC

J gene: TRBJ2-7
clone size: -
V gene: TRBV5-1
D gene: TRBD2
CDR3 protein: CASSLTSGLANEQYF
CDR3 DNA: TGCGCCAGCAGCTTGACCTCGGGACTAGCTAACGAGCAGTACTTC

J gene: TRBJ2-1
clone size: few
V gene: TRBV5-1
D gene: TRBD2
CDR3 protein: CASSLPGTSGRVDRYNEQFF
CDR3 DNA: TGCGCCAGCAGCTTACCGGGGACTAGCGGGCGTGTAGACCGTTACAATGAGCAGTTCTTC

J gene: TRBJ1-2
clone size: few
V gene: TRBV12-3/TRBV12-4
D gene: TRBD1
CDR3 protein: CASSFGPRPGGNGYTF
CDR3 DNA: TGTGCCAGCAGTTTCGGTCCCCGGCCAGGGGGCAATGGCTACACCTTC

J gene: TRBJ2-4
clone size: few
V gene: TRBV5-1
D gene: TRBD1
CDR3 protein: CASRLQGARVAKNIQYF
CDR3 DNA: TGCGCCAGCAGGCTACAGGGGGCGCGGGTAGCCAAAAACATTCAGTACTTC

J gene: TRBJ1-2
clone size: -
V gene: TRBV20-1
D gene: -
CDR3 protein: CSAPQSGNGGYTF
CDR3 DNA: TGCAGTGCTCCCCAGTCCGGAAACGGTGGCTACACCTTC

J gene: TRBJ2-4
clone size: few
V gene: TRBV5-1
D gene: TRBD2
CDR3 protein: CASSLALSGGSKNIQYF
CDR3 DNA: TGCGCCAGCAGCTTGGCGCTGTCGGGGGGGTCCAAAAACATTCAGTACTTC

J gene: TRBJ2-1
clone size: -
V gene: TRBV29-1
D gene: -
CDR3 protein: CSVRGATNEQFF
CDR3 DNA: TGCAGCGTTAGAGGAGCGACCAATGAGCAGTTCTTC

J gene: TRBJ1-2
clone size: -
V gene: TRBV5-1
D gene: -
CDR3 protein: CASSGGVDNYGYTF
CDR3 DNA: TGCGCCAGCAGCGGAGGGGTCGATAACTATGGCTACACCTTC

J gene: TRBJ1-5
clone size: once
V gene: TRBV30
D gene: TRBD1
CDR3 protein: CAWDRGNQPQHF
CDR3 DNA: TGTGCCTGGGACAGGGGCAATCAGCCCCAGCATTTT

J gene: TRBJ1-1
clone size: many
V gene: TRBV5-1
D gene: -
CDR3 protein: CASSLARNTEAFF
CDR3 DNA: TGCGCCAGCAGCTTGGCCAGGAACACTGAAGCTTTCTTT

J gene: TRBJ1-2
clone size: many
V gene: TRBV7-9
D gene: TRBD1
CDR3 protein: CASNPDRGRGYTF
CDR3 DNA: TGTGCCAGCAACCCGGACAGGGGGAGAGGCTACACCTTC

J gene: TRBJ2-1
clone size: -
V gene: TRBV7-9
D gene: TRBD1
CDR3 protein: CASSLGQGVSNEQFF
CDR3 DNA: TGTGCCAGCAGCTTAGGCCAGGGGGTCAGCAATGAGCAGTTCTTC

J gene: TRBJ2-7
clone size: few
V gene: TRBV20-1
D gene: -
CDR3 protein: CSAPSSVSYEQYF
CDR3 DNA: TGCAGTGCTCCCTCCTCAGTATCCTACGAGCAGTACTTC

J gene: TRBJ1-4
clone size: -
V gene: TRBV12-3/TRBV12-4
D gene: TRBD1
CDR3 protein: CASRPGQGMPKLFF
CDR3 DNA: TGTGCCAGCAGGCCGGGACAGGGGATGCCTAAACTGTTTTTT

J gene: TRBJ2-3
clone size: -
V gene: TRBV7-2
D gene: -
CDR3 protein: CASSFIPRQGRWLTREWDTQYF
CDR3 DNA: TGTGCCAGCAGCTTTATCCCACGCCAGGGGCGTTGGCTGACCAGAGAGTGGGATACGCAGTATTTT

J gene: TRBJ2-7
clone size: few
V gene: TRBV7-9
D gene: TRBD2
CDR3 protein: CASSLVGGRADEQYF
CDR3 DNA: TGTGCCAGCAGCTTAGTTGGGGGGAGGGCCGACGAGCAGTACTTC

J gene: TRBJ1-5
clone size: -
V gene: TRBV9
D gene: TRBD1
CDR3 protein: CARTRGPVNQPQHF
CDR3 DNA: TGTGCCAGGACCAGGGGGCCGGTTAATCAGCCCCAGCATTTT

J gene: TRBJ2-2
clone size: -
V gene: TRBV6-6
D gene: -
CDR3 protein: CASSSGGTGTGELFF
CDR3 DNA: TGTGCCAGCAGTTCGGGGGGAACAGGGACCGGGGAGCTGTTTTTT

J gene: TRBJ2-7
clone size: few
V gene: TRBV20-1
D gene: -
CDR3 protein: CSARSPGAYEQYF
CDR3 DNA: TGCAGTGCCCGATCACCCGGGGCCTACGAGCAGTACTTC

J gene: TRBJ2-7
clone size: -
V gene: TRBV12-5
D gene: TRBD1
CDR3 protein: CASGLQGQGSYEQYF
CDR3 DNA: TGTGCTAGTGGTTTGCAGGGACAGGGCTCCTACGAGCAGTACTTC

J gene: TRBJ1-1
clone size: -
V gene: TRBV29-1
D gene: TRBD1
CDR3 protein: CSVHLTGTGRSTEAFF
CDR3 DNA: TGCAGCGTACATTTGACCGGGACAGGGCGAAGTACTGAAGCTTTCTTT

J gene: TRBJ2-2
clone size: -
V gene: TRBV5-1
D gene: -
CDR3 protein: CASSLLKGHTGELFF
CDR3 DNA: TGCGCCAGCAGCTTGTTAAAGGGGCACACCGGGGAGCTGTTTTTT

J gene: TRBJ1-1
clone size: -
V gene: TRBV19
D gene: -
CDR3 protein: CASSNEPGVNTEAFF
CDR3 DNA: TGTGCCAGTAGTAACGAACCCGGAGTGAACACTGAAGCTTTCTTT

J gene: TRBJ2-7
clone size: -
V gene: TRBV20-1
D gene: TRBD2
CDR3 protein: CSASKRETHHEQYF
CDR3 DNA: TGCAGTGCTAGCAAGCGGGAGACACACCACGAGCAGTACTTC

J gene: TRBJ2-3
clone size: few
V gene: TRBV4-1
D gene: TRBD2
CDR3 protein: CASSQTLLAGLTDTQYF
CDR3 DNA: TGCGCCAGCAGCCAAACCCTCCTAGCGGGACTCACAGATACGCAGTATTTT

J gene: TRBJ1-3
clone size: -
V gene: TRBV3-1
D gene: -
CDR3 protein: CASSQTQGTGNTIYF
CDR3 DNA: TGTGCCAGCAGCCAAACGCAGGGAACTGGAAACACCATATATTTT

J gene: TRBJ2-1
clone size: -
V gene: TRBV5-6
D gene: -
CDR3 protein: CASIPRGLGEQFF
CDR3 DNA: TGTGCCAGCATACCCAGGGGATTGGGTGAGCAGTTCTTC

J gene: TRBJ2-5
clone size: few
V gene: TRBV29-1
D gene: -
CDR3 protein: CSVRRSHGQETQYF
CDR3 DNA: TGCAGCGTTCGGCGGTCCCACGGACAAGAGACCCAGTACTTC

J gene: TRBJ1-5
clone size: -
V gene: TRBV27
D gene: -
CDR3 protein: CASGSHSERNQPQHF
CDR3 DNA: TGTGCCAGCGGGAGTCATTCCGAACGAAATCAGCCCCAGCATTTT

J gene: TRBJ1-1
clone size: -
V gene: TRBV7-6
D gene: TRBD1
CDR3 protein: CASSLAGTDAFF
CDR3 DNA: TGTGCCAGCAGCTTAGCCGGGACAGACGCTTTCTTT

J gene: TRBJ2-1
clone size: few
V gene: TRBV15
D gene: TRBD2
CDR3 protein: CATSRDPRAGGLNEQFF
CDR3 DNA: TGTGCCACCAGCAGAGATCCCCGAGCGGGAGGGCTCAATGAGCAGTTCTTC

J gene: TRBJ2-3
clone size: -
V gene: TRBV20-1
D gene: -
CDR3 protein: CSAIPQGMGDTQYF
CDR3 DNA: TGCAGTGCTATTCCCCAGGGCATGGGAGATACGCAGTATTTT

J gene: TRBJ2-7
clone size: few
V gene: TRBV12-3/TRBV12-4
D gene: -
CDR3 protein: CASSFKSYEQYF
CDR3 DNA: TGTGCCAGCAGTTTTAAAAGCTACGAGCAGTACTTC

J gene: TRBJ2-3
clone size: few
V gene: TRBV12-3/TRBV12-4
D gene: -
CDR3 protein: CASSSHGGRTDTQYF
CDR3 DNA: TGTGCCAGCAGTTCCCATGGGGGGCGAACAGATACGCAGTATTTT

J gene: TRBJ2-3
clone size: -
V gene: TRBV30
D gene: -
CDR3 protein: CACSKLSPDTQYF
CDR3 DNA: TGTGCCTGCTCAAAGCTGAGTCCAGATACGCAGTATTTT

J gene: TRBJ2-7
clone size: -
V gene: TRBV5-1
D gene: TRBD2
CDR3 protein: CASSFSFTSASYEQYF
CDR3 DNA: TGCGCCAGCAGCTTTTCCTTTACTAGCGCTTCGTACGAGCAGTACTTC

J gene: TRBJ1-6
clone size: -
V gene: TRBV18
D gene: -
CDR3 protein: CASSEGVNSPLHF
CDR3 DNA: TGTGCCAGCTCAGAGGGTGTAAATTCACCCCTCCACTTT

J gene: TRBJ2-1
clone size: few
V gene: TRBV10-2
D gene: TRBD2
CDR3 protein: CASSVTSGRRIEQFF
CDR3 DNA: TGCGCCAGCAGTGTCACTAGCGGGAGAAGAATTGAGCAGTTCTTC

J gene: TRBJ1-6
clone size: many
V gene: TRBV2
D gene: TRBD1
CDR3 protein: CASSDRTGGRSPLHF
CDR3 DNA: TGTGCCAGCAGTGACCGGACAGGGGGTCGGTCACCCCTCCACTTT

J gene: TRBJ1-6
clone size: -
V gene: TRBV3-1
D gene: -
CDR3 protein: CASSPQTDSPLHF
CDR3 DNA: TGTGCCAGCAGTCCGCAGACAGATTCACCCCTCCACTTT

J gene: TRBJ2-2
clone size: few
V gene: TRBV5-1
D gene: -
CDR3 protein: CASSFPGSNTGELFF
CDR3 DNA: TGCGCCAGCAGCTTTCCAGGATCGAACACCGGGGAGCTGTTTTTT

J gene: TRBJ2-1
clone size: -
V gene: TRBV29-1
D gene: -
CDR3 protein: CSVEGANEQFF
CDR3 DNA: TGCAGCGTTGAGGGAGCCAATGAGCAGTTCTTC

J gene: TRBJ2-1
clone size: -
V gene: TRBV5-5
D gene: -
CDR3 protein: CASSSGRVYNEQFF
CDR3 DNA: TGTGCCAGCAGCTCCGGGCGGGTATACAATGAGCAGTTCTTC

J gene: TRBJ2-3
clone size: -
V gene: TRBV24-1
D gene: -
CDR3 protein: CATMGRSSTDTQYF
CDR3 DNA: TGTGCCACCATGGGTCGGTCTAGCACAGATACGCAGTATTTT

J gene: TRBJ2-5
clone size: few
V gene: TRBV7-8
D gene: -
CDR3 protein: CASSFIQETQYF
CDR3 DNA: TGTGCCAGCAGCTTTATCCAAGAGACCCAGTACTTC